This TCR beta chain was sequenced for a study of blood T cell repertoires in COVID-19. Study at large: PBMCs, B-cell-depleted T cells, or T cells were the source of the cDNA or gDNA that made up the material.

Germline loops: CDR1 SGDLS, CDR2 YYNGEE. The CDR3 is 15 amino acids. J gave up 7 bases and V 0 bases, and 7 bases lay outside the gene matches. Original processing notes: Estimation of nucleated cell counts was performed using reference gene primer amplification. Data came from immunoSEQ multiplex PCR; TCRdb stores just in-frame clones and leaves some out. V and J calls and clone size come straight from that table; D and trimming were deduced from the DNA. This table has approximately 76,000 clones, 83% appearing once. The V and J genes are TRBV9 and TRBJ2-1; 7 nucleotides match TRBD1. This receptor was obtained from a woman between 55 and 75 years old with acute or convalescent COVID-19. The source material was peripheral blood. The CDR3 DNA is TGTGCCAGCAGCGTAGGGGGGACAGCCTGGAATGAGCAGTTCTTC. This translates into CASSVGGTAWNEQFF. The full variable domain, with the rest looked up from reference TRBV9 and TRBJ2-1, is DSGVTQTPKHLITATGQRVTLRCSPRSGDLSVYWYQQSLDQGLQFLIQYYNGEERAKGNILERFSAQQFPDLHSELNLSSLELGDSALYFCASSVGGTAWNEQFFGPGTRLTVL.